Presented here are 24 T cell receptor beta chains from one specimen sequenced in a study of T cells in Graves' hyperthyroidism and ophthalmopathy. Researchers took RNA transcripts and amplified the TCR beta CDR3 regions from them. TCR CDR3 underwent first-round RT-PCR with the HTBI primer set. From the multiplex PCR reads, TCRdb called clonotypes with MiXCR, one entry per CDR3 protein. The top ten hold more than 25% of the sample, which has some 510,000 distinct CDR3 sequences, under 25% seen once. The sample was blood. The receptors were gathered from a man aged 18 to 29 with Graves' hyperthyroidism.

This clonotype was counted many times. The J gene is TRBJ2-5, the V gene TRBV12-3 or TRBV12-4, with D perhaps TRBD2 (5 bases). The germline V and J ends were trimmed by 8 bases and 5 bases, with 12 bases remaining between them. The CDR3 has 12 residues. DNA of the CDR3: TGTGCCAGCGCCGGGGTCGGGGAGACCCAGTACTTC. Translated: CASAGVGETQYF.

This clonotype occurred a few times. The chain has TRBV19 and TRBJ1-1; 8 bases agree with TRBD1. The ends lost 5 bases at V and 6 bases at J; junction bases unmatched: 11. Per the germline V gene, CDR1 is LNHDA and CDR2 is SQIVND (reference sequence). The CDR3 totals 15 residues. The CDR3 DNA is TGTGCCAGTAGTCCCTGGACAGGGAGGGGATCTGAAGCTTTCTTT. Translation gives CASSPWTGRGSEAFF.

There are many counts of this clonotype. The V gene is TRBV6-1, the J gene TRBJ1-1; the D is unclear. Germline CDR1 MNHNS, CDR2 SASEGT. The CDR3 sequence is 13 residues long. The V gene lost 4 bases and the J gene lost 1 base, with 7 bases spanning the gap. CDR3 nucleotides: TGTGCCAGCAGTGCCTTTGGGAACACTGAAGCTTTCTTT. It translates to CASSAFGNTEAFF.

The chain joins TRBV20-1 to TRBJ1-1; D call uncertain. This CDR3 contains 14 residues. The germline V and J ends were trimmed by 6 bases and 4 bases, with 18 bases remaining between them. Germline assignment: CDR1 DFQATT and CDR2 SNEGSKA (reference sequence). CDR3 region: CSAHNSLKGTEAFF. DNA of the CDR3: TGCAGTGCCCATAACTCCCTCAAAGGCACTGAAGCTTTCTTT.

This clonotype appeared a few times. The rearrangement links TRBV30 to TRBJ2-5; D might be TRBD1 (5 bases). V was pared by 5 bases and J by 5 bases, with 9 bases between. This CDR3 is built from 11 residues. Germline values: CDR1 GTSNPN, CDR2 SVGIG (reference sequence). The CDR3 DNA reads TGTGCCTGGGACAGCCTGGAGACCCAGTACTTC. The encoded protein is CAWDSLETQYF. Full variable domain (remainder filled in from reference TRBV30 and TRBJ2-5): SQTIHQWPATLVQPVGSPLSLECTVEGTSNPNLYWYRQAAGRGLQLLFYSVGIGQISSEVPQNLSASRPQDRQFILSSKKLLLSDSGFYLCAWDSLETQYFGPGTRLLVL.

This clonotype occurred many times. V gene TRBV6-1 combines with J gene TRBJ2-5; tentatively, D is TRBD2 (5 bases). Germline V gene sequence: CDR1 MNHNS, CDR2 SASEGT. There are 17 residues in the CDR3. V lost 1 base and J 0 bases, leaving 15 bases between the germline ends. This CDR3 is CASSEEEASMYQETQYF. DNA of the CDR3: TGTGCCAGCAGTGAAGAGGAGGCTAGCATGTACCAAGAGACCCAGTACTTC.

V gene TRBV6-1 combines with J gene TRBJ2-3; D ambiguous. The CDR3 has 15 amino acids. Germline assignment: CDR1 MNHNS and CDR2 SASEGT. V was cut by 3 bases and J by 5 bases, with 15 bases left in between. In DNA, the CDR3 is TGTGCCAGCAGTGATTTTTCAGGACCGGGAGATACGCAGTATTTT. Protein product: CASSDFSGPGDTQYF.

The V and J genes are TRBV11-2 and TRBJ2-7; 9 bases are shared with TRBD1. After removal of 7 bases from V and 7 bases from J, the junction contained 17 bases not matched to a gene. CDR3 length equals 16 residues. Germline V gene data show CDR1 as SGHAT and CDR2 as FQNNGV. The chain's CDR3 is CASTPSPGQGGAEQYF. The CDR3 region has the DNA TGTGCCAGCACCCCTTCCCCGGGACAGGGAGGGGCTGAGCAGTACTTC.

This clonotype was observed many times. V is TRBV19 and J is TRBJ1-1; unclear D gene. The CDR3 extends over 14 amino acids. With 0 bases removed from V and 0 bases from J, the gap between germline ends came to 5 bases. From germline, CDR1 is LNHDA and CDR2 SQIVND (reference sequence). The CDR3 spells CASSIDGLNTEAFF. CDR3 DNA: TGTGCCAGTAGTATAGATGGTCTGAACACTGAAGCTTTCTTT.

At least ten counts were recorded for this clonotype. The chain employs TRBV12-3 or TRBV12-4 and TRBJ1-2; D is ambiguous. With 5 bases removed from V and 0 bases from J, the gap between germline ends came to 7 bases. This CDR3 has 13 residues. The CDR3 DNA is TGTGCCAGCAGTGAATTAGCTAACTATGGCTACACCTTC. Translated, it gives CASSELANYGYTF.

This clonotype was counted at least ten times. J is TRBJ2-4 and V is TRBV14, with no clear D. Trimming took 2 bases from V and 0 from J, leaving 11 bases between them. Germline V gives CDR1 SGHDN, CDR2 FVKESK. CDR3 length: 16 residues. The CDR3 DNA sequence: TGTGCCAGCAGCCAAAGGTTCGGCCTAGCCAAAAACATTCAGTACTTC. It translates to CASSQRFGLAKNIQYF.

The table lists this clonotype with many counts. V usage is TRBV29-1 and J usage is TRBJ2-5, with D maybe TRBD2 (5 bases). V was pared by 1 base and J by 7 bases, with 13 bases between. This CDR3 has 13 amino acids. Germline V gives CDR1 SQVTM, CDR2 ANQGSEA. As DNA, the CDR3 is TGCAGCGTTGAAGGAAGGGAAGGAGGGACCCAGTACTTC. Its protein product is CSVEGREGGTQYF.

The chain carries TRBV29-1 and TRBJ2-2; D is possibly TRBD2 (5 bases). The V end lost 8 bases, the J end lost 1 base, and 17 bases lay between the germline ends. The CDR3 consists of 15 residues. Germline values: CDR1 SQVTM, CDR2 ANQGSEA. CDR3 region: CSRNGRRRNTGELFF. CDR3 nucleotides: TGCAGCCGCAATGGGAGACGGAGGAACACCGGGGAGCTGTTTTTT.

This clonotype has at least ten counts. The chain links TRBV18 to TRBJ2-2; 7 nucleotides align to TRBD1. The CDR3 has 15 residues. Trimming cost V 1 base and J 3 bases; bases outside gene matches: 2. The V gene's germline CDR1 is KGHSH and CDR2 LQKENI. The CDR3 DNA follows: TGTGCCAGCTCACCACTCCAGGGGGACACCGGGGAGCTGTTTTTT. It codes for CASSPLQGDTGELFF. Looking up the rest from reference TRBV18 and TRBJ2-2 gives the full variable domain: NAGVMQNPRHLVRRRGQEARLRCSPMKGHSHVYWYRQLPEEGLKFMVYLQKENIIDESGMPKERFSAEFPKEGPSILRIQQVVRGDSAAYFCASSPLQGDTGELFFGEGSRLTVL.

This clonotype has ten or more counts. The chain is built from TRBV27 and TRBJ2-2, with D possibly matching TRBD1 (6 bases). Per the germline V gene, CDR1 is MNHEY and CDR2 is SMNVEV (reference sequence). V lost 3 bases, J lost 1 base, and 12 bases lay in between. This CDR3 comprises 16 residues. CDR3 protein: CASSFENRVNTGELFF. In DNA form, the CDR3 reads TGTGCCAGCAGTTTCGAGAACAGGGTGAACACCGGGGAGCTGTTTTTT.

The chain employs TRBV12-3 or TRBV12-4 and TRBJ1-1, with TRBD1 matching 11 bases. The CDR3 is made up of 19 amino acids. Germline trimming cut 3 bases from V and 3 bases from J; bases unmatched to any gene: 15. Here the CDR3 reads CASSLDRGRPMGWDTEAFF. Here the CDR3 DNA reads TGTGCCAGCAGTTTGGACAGGGGGCGACCGATGGGATGGGACACTGAAGCTTTCTTT.

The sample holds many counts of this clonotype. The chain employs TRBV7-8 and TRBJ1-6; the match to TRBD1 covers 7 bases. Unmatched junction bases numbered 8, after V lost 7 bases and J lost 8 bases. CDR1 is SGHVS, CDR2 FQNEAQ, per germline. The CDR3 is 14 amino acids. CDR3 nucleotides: TGTGCCAGCAAATCACAGGGGCGGGATTCACCCCTCCACTTT. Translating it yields CASKSQGRDSPLHF.

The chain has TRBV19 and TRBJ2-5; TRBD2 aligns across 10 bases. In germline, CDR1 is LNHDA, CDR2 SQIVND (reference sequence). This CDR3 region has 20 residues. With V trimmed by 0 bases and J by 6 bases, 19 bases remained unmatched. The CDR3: CASSIDGPAGGPRPGKTQYF. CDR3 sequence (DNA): TGTGCCAGTAGTATAGATGGGCCAGCGGGAGGGCCGAGGCCGGGAAAGACCCAGTACTTC.

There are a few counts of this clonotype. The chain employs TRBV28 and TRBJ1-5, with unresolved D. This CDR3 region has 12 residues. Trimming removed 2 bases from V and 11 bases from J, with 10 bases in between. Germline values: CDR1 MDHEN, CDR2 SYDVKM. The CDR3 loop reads CASSLTSLAQHF. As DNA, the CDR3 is TGTGCCAGCAGTTTAACAAGCCTAGCCCAGCATTTT.

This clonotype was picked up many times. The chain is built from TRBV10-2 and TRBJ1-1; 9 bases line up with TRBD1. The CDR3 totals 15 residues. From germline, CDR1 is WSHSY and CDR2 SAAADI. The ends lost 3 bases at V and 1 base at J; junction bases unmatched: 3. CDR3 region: CASSDPGQGNTEAFF. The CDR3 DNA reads TGCGCCAGCAGTGACCCGGGACAGGGGAACACTGAAGCTTTCTTT.

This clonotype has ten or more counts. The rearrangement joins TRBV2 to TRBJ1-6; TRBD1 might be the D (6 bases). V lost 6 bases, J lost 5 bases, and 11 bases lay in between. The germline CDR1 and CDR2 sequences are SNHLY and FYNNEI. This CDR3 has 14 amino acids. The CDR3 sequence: CASRRTDHNSPLHF. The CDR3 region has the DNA TGTGCCAGCAGGCGGACAGATCATAATTCACCCCTCCACTTT.

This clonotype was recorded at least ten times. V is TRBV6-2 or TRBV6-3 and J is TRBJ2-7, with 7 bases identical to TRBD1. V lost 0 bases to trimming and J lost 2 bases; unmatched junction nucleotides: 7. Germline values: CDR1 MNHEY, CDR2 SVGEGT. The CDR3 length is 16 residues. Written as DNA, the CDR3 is TGTGCCAGCAGTTACTCGATGTACAGGGGAACCTACGAGCAGTACTTC. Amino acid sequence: CASSYSMYRGTYEQYF.

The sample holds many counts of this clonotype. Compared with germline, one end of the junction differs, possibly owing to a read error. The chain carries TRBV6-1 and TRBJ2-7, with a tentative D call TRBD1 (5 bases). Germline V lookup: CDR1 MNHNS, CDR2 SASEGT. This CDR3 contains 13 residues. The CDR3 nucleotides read TGTGCCAGCAGTCTTTTCCAGGGTTACGAGCAGCACTTC. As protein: CASSLFQGYEQHF.

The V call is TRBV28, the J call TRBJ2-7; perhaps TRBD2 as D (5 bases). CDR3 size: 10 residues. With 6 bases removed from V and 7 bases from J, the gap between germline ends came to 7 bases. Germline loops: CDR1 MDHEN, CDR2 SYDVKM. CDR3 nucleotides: TGTGCCAGCAGGTCGGGGGAGCAGTACTTC. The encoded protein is CASRSGEQYF. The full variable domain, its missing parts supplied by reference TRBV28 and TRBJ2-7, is DVKVTQSSRYLVKRTGEKVFLECVQDMDHENMFWYRQDPGLGLRLIYFSYDVKMKEKGDIPEGYSVSREKKERFSLILESASTNQTSMYLCASRSGEQYFGPGTRLTVT.